This entry features one T cell receptor beta chain sequence. This clonotype was recorded a few times. Which antigen it targets is not known. Per-base quality was not reported, and no clone a single base away is much larger than it. Library preparation used 5' RACE. The sequencer was an Illumina HiSeq 2000. Template switching added a universal primer binding site, and the final cDNA carried a unique molecular identifier that allowed TCR cDNA molecules to be counted accurately. Specific primers in the conserved constant-segment region were used to synthesize first-strand cDNA for the TCR alpha and beta chains. To control for contamination, every cDNA library was double barcoded, receiving both a SMART-Mk sample barcode and Illumina barcodes. Two successive PCR steps introduced TruSeq adapter sequences along with Illumina sample barcodes. TCR alpha and beta cDNA libraries were sequenced on the Illumina HiSeq platform with custom primers. For the original study's pipeline: Unique molecular identifiers were extracted from raw reads with MiGEC, and CDR3 positions were determined with MiXCR. Recombination models were inferred per individual with the repgenHMM and IGoR tools using an EM algorithm. The analysis of shared clonotypes was done with the tcR package in R, with sharing normalized by the product of cloneset sizes. Out-of-frame nonproductive sequences were analyzed to study raw recombination free of thymic and clonal selection effects. Using fastp at Q25 and MiXCR, TCRdb reprocessed the public reads and kept productive beta chains. Records with the same CDR3 protein are collapsed into one entry carrying the most frequent genes and DNA. TCRdb assigned the V and J calls; the authors' analysis was not used. Recorded for this sample are 400,000 to 550,000 distinct CDR3 sequences; around 24% of them occurred a single time. The ten largest clones add up to over 2.5% of the sample.

CDR1 and CDR2 were assigned from the germline V gene (reference sequence) as DFQATT and SNEGSKA. V is cut back by 3 bases and J by 5 bases, with 6 bases in the junction unmatched. Including cysteine and phenylalanine, the CDR3 has 13 amino acids. This entry keeps only the CDR3 DNA: 39 bases, framed from base 1. The data were obtained in a study of identical twins (dated by TCRdb to 2015 to 2016). For the study in its entirety: To test whether fetal clonotypes persist, the study used deep sequencing on TCR alpha and beta repertoires from monozygotic twins, unrelated adults of various ages, and cord blood. To rule out contamination, the twin experiments were replicated at different times with different library preparation protocols.

Every donor was a healthy Caucasian. Three pairs of female monozygotic twins, all aged 18 to 29 years, were included in the twin cohort. CD4+ and CD8+ T cell populations were isolated with positive isolation kits from Invitrogen. Broad study findings and their caveats: Excess twin sharing in beta out-of-frame sequences was weaker because fewer shared sequences lowered the signal-to-noise ratio. Conclusions relied on cross-sectional statistical analysis, since the same donors could not be followed over many years. Out-of-frame TCR alpha sequences shared between twins showed an excess of low generation-probability sequences compared with coincidental sharing between unrelated individuals. Invariant T cells such as MAIT and iNKT could partly confound zero-insertion analyses, though diverse VJ usage argued against this for most clonotypes. Abundant cord blood beta clonotypes carried fewer insertions; young adult naive repertoires showed a weaker similar trend, while memory repertoires showed none. In monozygotic twins, recombination models systematically underestimated out-of-frame TCR alpha sharing, but the models matched the sharing seen between unrelated individuals.

The sample was also linked to a second study, of T cells expressing NK-cell markers. The second paper states: In sorted CD3+CD56+NKG2C+, CD3+CD56+NKG2C- and CD3+CD56-NKG2C+ T-cell subsets from several donors, TCR beta-chain repertoires were profiled. Among the eight sequenced donors, seven were HCMV-seropositive and one was HCMV-seronegative. In several experiments an anti-gammadeltaTCR antibody was added to restrict sorting to alphabetaTCR-expressing T cells. In six donors, the dominant CD3+CD56+NKG2C+ clonotypes were among the top 10 CD8+ clonotypes and accounted for about 1.0-7.5% of CD8+ T cells. Those dominant clonotypes were again the most abundant among CD3+CD56-NKG2C+ cells in a handful of donors, at about 28.3-60.1%. Whether the expanded NKG2C-expressing T cell clones were specific for HCMV antigens was left unclear. All eight donors whose samples were sequenced were randomly selected healthy volunteers, three of them men and five women. HCMV serostatus was determined by detecting HCMV-specific IgG in serum with a commercial ELISA kit. Reads were demultiplexed and grouped by UMI with MIGEC, and clonotypes were assembled and quantified with MiTCR. To remove erroneous sequences, TCR cDNA sequences were retained only when supported by two or more reads. Downstream repertoire analysis used the tcR package, and clonotypes were matched across fractions by CDR3 nucleotide sequence plus V segment. Antigen specificity was annotated against VDJdb with VDJmatch, allowing one amino acid substitution in CDR3.

The chain is assembled from TRBV20-1 and TRBJ2-7; 8 of the junction bases match TRBD1. The specimen sequenced was CD4+ T cells sorted from blood. This receptor was taken from a woman between 18 and 29 years old in good health. For the CDR3, the sequence is CSASGQGSDEQYF. Here is the DNA: TGCAGTGCTAGCGGACAGGGAAGCGACGAGCAGTACTTC.